This TCR beta chain was recorded in a study of blood T cells in healthy people across ages. The overall study: The template switching approach captured approximately one barcoded beta molecule for every two T cells. The study's findings and limits: Donors of long life had a larger count of naive CD4+ cells and greater diversity than aged donors. PBMCs were not sorted, which prevented a conclusive comparison of naive versus antigen-experienced cells. Investigators treated diversity estimates from one million T cells as underestimates.

This clonotype turned up a few times. The antigen is undetermined. CDR3 length: 13 amino acids. Trimming shortened V by 5 bases and J by 0 bases, and 6 bases separated the two germline ends. Per germline, CDR1 KGHSH and CDR2 LQKENI. A second roughly 7 to 11 cycle PCR used barcoded and J-beta primers. TCRdb reanalysed the 5' RACE reads using MiXCR and keeps one entry per CDR3 protein. The table includes 1.5 million to 2 million distinct CDR3 sequences, less than 50% detected once. The sequence derives from a woman in her forties in good health. The rearrangement joins TRBV18 to TRBJ2-3; D is ambiguous. The sequenced sample consisted of blood. DNA for the CDR3: TGTGCCAGCTCAGAGTATAGCACAGATACGCAGTATTTT. It translates to CASSEYSTDTQYF.